The 15 T cell receptor beta chains listed next were all sequenced from one sample in a study of blood T cell repertoires in COVID-19 (TCRdb year 2020). Library prep was done by the immunoSEQ multiplex PCR assay. TCRdb took over this immuneACCESS table, retaining in-frame rearrangements with V and J assigned. Such tables are incomplete; in checked studies, under half of the missing clones stem from an unresolved V gene, and the remainder is unexplained. Here the sample has hundreds of thousands of clones; approximately 86% occur a single time. Of the sample, around 7.9% falls within the top ten clones. The sequencing sample was made of PBMCs or T cells enriched from blood (not recorded which). Source of these receptors: a woman in her fifties or sixties who had recovered from COVID-19.

The V and J genes are TRBV19 and TRBJ2-1, with 7 bases identical to TRBD1. Germline-derived CDR1 and CDR2 are LNHDA and SQIVND (reference sequence). The V segment lost 7 bases and the J segment 4 bases; nucleotides outside the gene matches: 7. The CDR3 consists of 14 residues. The CDR3 coding sequence is TGTGCCAGTAATCCACAGGGGTTATACAATGAGCAGTTCTTC. Translated: CASNPQGLYNEQFF.

The J gene is TRBJ2-7, the V gene TRBV15; a possible D gene is TRBD1 (7 bases). Trimming took 0 bases from V and 6 from J, leaving 12 bases between them. The CDR3 is 14 amino acids. CDR1 is LNHNV and CDR2 is YYDKDF in the germline V gene (reference sequence). CDR3 loop: CATSRDAGQFEQYF. Written as DNA, the CDR3 is TGTGCCACCAGCAGAGATGCGGGACAGTTCGAGCAGTACTTC.

This rearrangement joins TRBV9 to TRBJ2-1; tentative D call: TRBD2 (6 bases). This CDR3 has 14 amino acids. V lost 3 bases and J lost 6, with 13 bases in between. CDR1 SGDLS and CDR2 YYNGEE come from the germline V gene. CDR3 nucleotides: TGTGCCAGCAGCGCCGAACCGGGACTCAATGAGCAGTTCTTC. This gives the protein CASSAEPGLNEQFF.

This chain joins TRBV3-1 (or the pseudogene TRBV3-2) and TRBJ2-7; 9 bases are a match to TRBD2. Losses at the gene ends were 4 bases for V and 4 bases for J; bases not matched to a gene: 11. The CDR3 loop spans 16 amino acids. The V gene's germline CDR1 is LGHDT and CDR2 YNNKEL (reference sequence). The CDR3 DNA is TGTGCCAGCAGCCCGACCCGTAGCGGGGGAAGGTACGAGCAGTACTTC. It codes for CASSPTRSGGRYEQYF.

The V and J genes are TRBV7-9 and TRBJ2-7; 7 bases agree with TRBD1. Per germline, CDR1 SEHNR and CDR2 FQNEAQ (reference sequence). The CDR3 loop spans 14 amino acids. Trimming cost V 5 bases and J 0 bases; bases outside gene matches: 4. This chain's CDR3 is CASSPGQNSYEQYF. In nucleotides, the CDR3 is TGTGCCAGCAGCCCGGGACAGAACTCCTACGAGCAGTACTTC.

The V and J genes are TRBV9 and TRBJ1-4; a possible D gene is TRBD1 (6 bases). From germline, CDR1 is SGDLS and CDR2 YYNGEE. The CDR3 contains 16 residues. Trimming took off 4 bases at V and 6 bases at J, with 19 bases between the two ends. CDR3 bases: TGTGCCAGCAGCCCCCGGGGGGCTATGGGCGATGAAAAACTGTTTTTT. Its protein product is CASSPRGAMGDEKLFF.

This clone occurred a few times. J is TRBJ2-2 and V is TRBV24-1, with 9 bases matching TRBD1. There are 18 residues in the CDR3. CDR1 KGHDR and CDR2 SFDVKD come from the germline V gene. Trimming removed 3 bases from V and 5 bases from J; junction bases left unmatched: 12. CDR3 protein: CATSDPTRTGVGTGELFF. Written as DNA, the CDR3 is TGTGCCACCAGTGATCCGACACGGACAGGGGTTGGGACCGGGGAGCTGTTTTTT.

The rearrangement joins TRBV2 to TRBJ2-3; a weak D match, TRBD1 (5 bases). Germline V gene sequence: CDR1 SNHLY, CDR2 FYNNEI. Trimming took off 6 bases at V and 5 bases at J, with 12 bases between the two ends. The CDR3 loop spans 13 amino acids. In DNA form, the CDR3 reads TGTGCCAGCAGCGCCGACAGAGGAGATACGCAGTATTTT. Its translation: CASSADRGDTQYF.

V and J are TRBV4-1 and TRBJ1-2, with D uncertain. Germline CDR1 and CDR2: MGHRA and YSYEKL. This CDR3 region has 14 residues. The V end lost 0 bases, the J end lost 6 bases, and 11 bases lay between the germline ends. The CDR3: CASSQEFQSHGYTF. CDR3 in DNA: TGCGCCAGCAGCCAAGAATTCCAATCCCATGGCTACACCTTC.

This clone has just one count. The J gene is TRBJ2-2, the V gene TRBV12-5, with 8 bases fitting TRBD1. Germline loops: CDR1 LGHNT, CDR2 FRNRAP. This CDR3 region has 17 residues. V was pared by 0 bases and J by 6 bases, with 9 bases of the junction left unmatched. The CDR3 region is CASGLVPGSGGPGELFF. DNA for the CDR3: TGTGCTAGTGGTTTGGTACCCGGTTCAGGGGGCCCCGGGGAGCTGTTTTTT.

This chain joins TRBV5-1 and TRBJ2-1; 8 positions agree with TRBD1. The junction had 16 bases not matched to a gene; V was cut back by 4 bases and J by 13 bases. This CDR3 has 15 residues. The germline gives CDR1 SGHRS, CDR2 YFSETQ. The CDR3 sequence: CASSLAQGAFGEQFF. The CDR3 nucleotides are TGCGCCAGCAGCCTGGCCCAGGGGGCGTTTGGAGAACAGTTCTTC.

This clone has a single count. The chain uses TRBV3-1 (or the pseudogene TRBV3-2) and TRBJ2-3; D is perhaps TRBD2 (6 bases). The V gene lost 6 bases and the J gene lost 4 bases, with 17 bases spanning the gap. CDR3 length: 15 amino acids. Germline V gives CDR1 LGHDT, CDR2 YNNKEL (reference sequence). This CDR3 reads CASRLSRGGSDTQYF. CDR3 in DNA: TGTGCCAGCAGATTGAGTAGGGGAGGTTCAGATACGCAGTATTTT.

In DNA form, the CDR3 reads TGTGCCATCAGTGAGTTAGGACAGGCCACTGAAGCTTTCTTT. Its protein product is CAISELGQATEAFF. The chain employs TRBV10-3 and TRBJ1-1; 7 bases match TRBD1. Looked up from germline, CDR1 is ENHRY and CDR2 is SYGVKD. Unmatched junction bases numbered 3, after V lost 1 base and J lost 4 bases. The CDR3 totals 14 residues.

The gene calls are TRBV3-1 (or the pseudogene TRBV3-2) and TRBJ2-1, with D unclear. The CDR3 spans 14 residues. Per germline, CDR1 LGHDT and CDR2 YNNKEL (reference sequence). V lost 1 base and J 5 bases, leaving 9 bases between the germline ends. CDR3 in DNA: TGTGCCAGCAGCCAAGGGCGGCACCACAATGAGCAGTTCTTC. Translation: CASSQGRHHNEQFF.

The chain uses TRBV6-4 and TRBJ2-2; 8 bases match TRBD1. This CDR3 spans 16 amino acids. Germline V gene lookup returns CDR1 MRHNA and CDR2 SNTAGT. The V and J ends lost 0 bases and 1 base, in that order; junction bases with no gene match: 1. The chain's CDR3 is CASSDSGQGNTGELFF. The CDR3 DNA sequence: TGTGCCAGCAGTGACTCCGGACAGGGGAACACCGGGGAGCTGTTTTTT.